A single sample is the source of the 25 T cell receptor beta chains below, sequenced in a study of cytomegalovirus exposure and HLA in healthy donors. PCR amplification relied on 60 Vbeta primers (plus 13 Jbeta primers). Sequencing was performed with immunoSEQ multiplex PCR; in TCRdb, only in-frame clones are kept and a portion is missing. The table records over 200,000 clones, roughly 84% of them present only once. The specimen was PBMCs. The receptors were gathered from a human donor in good health.

V usage is TRBV10-3 and J usage is TRBJ2-1; 7 bases map to TRBD1. The germline gives CDR1 ENHRY, CDR2 SYGVKD. V gave up 11 bases and J gave up 1 base; unmatched junction bases: 2. This CDR3 has 12 amino acids. Here the CDR3 reads CAAQGSYNEQFF. The CDR3 nucleotides are TGTGCCGCACAGGGGTCCTACAATGAGCAGTTCTTC.

V gene TRBV15 combines with J gene TRBJ1-1; TRBD1 matches 8 bases. The CDR3 sequence is 15 residues long. Unmatched junction bases numbered 10, after V lost 4 bases and J lost 6 bases. Looked up from germline, CDR1 is LNHNV and CDR2 is YYDKDF (reference sequence). CDR3 in DNA: TGTGCCACCAGCAAAGGACAGGGAAGGATCTCTGAAGCTTTCTTT. Its translation: CATSKGQGRISEAFF.

The V and J genes are TRBV10-3 and TRBJ2-5, with D possibly matching TRBD1 (5 bases). The CDR3 is 16 residues long. V lost 2 bases and J lost 5, with 18 bases in between. Germline V gene lookup returns CDR1 ENHRY and CDR2 SYGVKD. CDR3 nucleotides: TGTGCCATCAGTGAGCCCAGACAGAAGACTTGGGAGACCCAGTACTTC. Translating gives CAISEPRQKTWETQYF.

This clone was counted only a few times. The chain is built from TRBV2 and TRBJ2-3; 8 nucleotides align to TRBD2. V dropped 7 bases and J dropped 0; count of bases not matched to a gene: 6. This CDR3 is 15 amino acids long. Germline loops: CDR1 SNHLY, CDR2 FYNNEI. The CDR3 DNA reads as TGTGCCAGCAAGGCTAGCGGGTTTAGCACAGATACGCAGTATTTT. It translates to CASKASGFSTDTQYF.

This clone has a handful of counts. The J gene is TRBJ1-2, the V gene TRBV2; TRBD1 matches 8 bases. CDR3 length: 16 amino acids. CDR1 is SNHLY, CDR2 FYNNEI, per germline. The J segment lost 8 bases and the V segment lost 6 bases, leaving 17 bases of the junction unmatched. DNA of the CDR3: TGTGCCAGCAGGGTCAACCCAGGGACAGGAAGAGGGGGCTACACCTTC. Translating it yields CASRVNPGTGRGGYTF.

The chain couples TRBV18 to TRBJ2-1; 8 bases agree with TRBD2. This CDR3 is built from 14 residues. V shed 2 bases, J shed 9 bases, and the junction held 6 bases outside the gene matches. CDR1 and CDR2 from the germline V gene are KGHSH and LQKENI. The DNA of the CDR3 is TGTGCCAGCTCACCAAGGGCGGGAGGTTTTGAGCAGTTCTTC. Translating gives CASSPRAGGFEQFF.

This chain joins TRBV9 and TRBJ1-1, with D unresolved. CDR3 length: 14 residues. Germline CDR1 is SGDLS and CDR2 is YYNGEE. V was cut by 4 bases and J by 5 bases, with 15 bases left in between. In DNA, the CDR3 is TGTGCCAGCAGCCCACCCGGGTTGGGTACTGAAGCTTTCTTT. Translating it yields CASSPPGLGTEAFF.

The genes are TRBV4-1 and TRBJ2-7; 9 nucleotides align to TRBD2. The CDR3 contains 19 residues. Germline trimming cut 0 bases from V and 2 bases from J; bases unmatched to any gene: 14. The V gene's germline CDR1 is MGHRA and CDR2 YSYEKL. The CDR3 here is CASSQDKGLAGSRTYEQYF. CDR3 nucleotide sequence: TGCGCCAGCAGCCAAGATAAAGGGCTAGCGGGGAGTAGGACCTACGAGCAGTACTTC.

This chain links TRBV7-9 with TRBJ1-1; possibly TRBD1 for D (5 bases). The V gene's germline CDR1 is SEHNR and CDR2 FQNEAQ (reference sequence). The CDR3 has 12 amino acids. V shed 6 bases and J shed 11 bases, with 16 bases lying between them. The CDR3 DNA is TGTGCCAGCAGGCCTTGGCGGAGGGGTGCTTTCTTT. It encodes CASRPWRRGAFF.

The chain combines TRBV4-3 with TRBJ1-5; D possibly corresponds to TRBD1 (6 bases). CDR1 LGHNA and CDR2 YSLEER come from the germline V gene. The CDR3 is 17 residues long. V was trimmed by 2 bases and J by 3 bases, leaving 17 bases between them. DNA of the CDR3: TGCGCCAGCAGCCAAACCTTTTTGCAGGGGACCAATCAGCCCCAGCATTTT. Translation: CASSQTFLQGTNQPQHF.

As to this clone: Other nucleotide sequences from this sample produce the same CDR3. The chain uses TRBV29-1 and TRBJ1-2; D might be TRBD1 (6 bases). V lost 4 bases to trimming and J lost 6 bases, with 21 bases between them. This CDR3 region has 15 residues. Germline V gene data show CDR1 as SQVTM and CDR2 as ANQGSEA. CDR3 nucleotides: TGCAGCGTTGCTCAAAATCTAGCAGGGGAAAATGGCTACACCTTC. Its protein product is CSVAQNLAGENGYTF.

This sequence joins TRBV14 and TRBJ2-7, with TRBD2 matching over 14 bases. This CDR3 contains 16 residues. Trimming removed 2 bases from V and 6 bases from J; junction bases left unmatched: 6. The germline gives CDR1 SGHDN, CDR2 FVKESK. For the CDR3, the DNA is TGTGCCAGCAGCCAACTGACTAGCGGGAGGGTCCGCGAGCAGTACTTC. Its protein product is CASSQLTSGRVREQYF.

CDR3 amino acids: CASSLPSGSTDTQYF. The CDR3 DNA sequence: TGTGCCAGCAGCTTACCTAGCGGTAGCACAGATACGCAGTATTTT. The chain carries TRBV7-9 and TRBJ2-3, with TRBD2 matching 7 bases. Germline trimming cut 2 bases from V and 0 bases from J; bases unmatched to any gene: 2. This CDR3 comprises 15 residues. Germline values: CDR1 SEHNR, CDR2 FQNEAQ (reference sequence).

This chain uses TRBV5-8 with TRBJ2-5; D gene uncertain. The CDR3 is made up of 12 amino acids. The ends were cut back, 3 bases at V and 13 bases at J, with 16 bases in the middle. Germline V gives CDR1 SGHTS, CDR2 YDEGEE. The CDR3 bases are TGTGCCAGCAGCTCCTCTGGGCCTGTTTCGTACTTC. Residues: CASSSSGPVSYF. Filled out from reference TRBV5-8 and TRBJ2-5, the complete variable domain reads EAGVTQSPTHLIKTRGQQATLRCSPISGHTSVYWYQQALGLGLQFLLWYDEGEERNRGNFPPRFSGRQFPNYSSELNVNALELEDSALYLCASSSSGPVSYFGPGTRLLVL.

The gene calls are TRBV29-1 and TRBJ2-7, with 8 bases aligning to TRBD2. The CDR3 has 14 residues. V lost 6 bases and J lost 3; bases outside the gene matches: 10. Germline CDR1 SQVTM, CDR2 ANQGSEA. CDR3 DNA sequence: TGCAGCGTGGCCCGGGGCAGCGGGGGCTACGAGCAGTACTTC. Translating gives CSVARGSGGYEQYF.

The genes are TRBV7-2 and TRBJ2-5, with 9 bases matching TRBD2. CDR1 SGHTA and CDR2 FQGNSA come from the germline V gene. The CDR3 length is 16 residues. V gave up 1 base and J gave up 1 base; unmatched junction bases: 4. The CDR3 sequence: CASSLGRTSVQETQYF. CDR3 coding DNA: TGTGCCAGCAGCTTAGGAAGGACTAGCGTCCAAGAGACCCAGTACTTC.

The chain uses TRBV29-1 and TRBJ1-4; D is undetermined. The CDR3 is 12 amino acids. Trimming took 1 base from V and 11 from J, leaving 11 bases between them. Germline V gene sequence: CDR1 SQVTM, CDR2 ANQGSEA. The CDR3 DNA is TGCAGCGTTGAAGTCGGGTCGGGGAAACTGTTTTTT. This translates into CSVEVGSGKLFF.

This sequence joins TRBV27 and TRBJ2-7; 7 bases fit TRBD2. The CDR3 sequence is 15 residues long. Losses at the gene ends were 5 bases for V and 2 bases for J; bases not matched to a gene: 9. Germline CDR1 reads MNHEY; CDR2 reads SMNVEV (reference sequence). CDR3 region: CASSPGTKATYEQYF. The CDR3 bases are TGTGCCAGCAGTCCCGGGACTAAGGCAACCTACGAGCAGTACTTC.

The chain joins TRBV18 to TRBJ2-3, with 12 bases that match TRBD2. CDR3 length equals 18 residues. From germline, CDR1 is KGHSH and CDR2 LQKENI. With 2 bases clipped from V and 4 bases from J, the junction kept 10 bases outside the gene matches. DNA of the CDR3: TGTGCCAGCTCACCAGGCGGTACTAGCGGGAGGAAGGCAGATACGCAGTATTTT. Protein product: CASSPGGTSGRKADTQYF. The variable domain in full, with the rest retrieved from reference TRBV18 and TRBJ2-3, is NAGVMQNPRHLVRRRGQEARLRCSPMKGHSHVYWYRQLPEEGLKFMVYLQKENIIDESGMPKERFSAEFPKEGPSILRIQQVVRGDSAAYFCASSPGGTSGRKADTQYFGPGTRLTVL.

The chain links TRBV5-1 to TRBJ2-1, with 13 bases aligning to TRBD2. The CDR3 totals 18 residues. J gave up 6 bases and V 2 bases, and 11 bases lay outside the gene matches. Germline V lookup: CDR1 SGHRS, CDR2 YFSETQ. The CDR3 loop is CASSFRVLAGGSGNEQFF. The DNA of the CDR3 is TGCGCCAGCAGCTTTCGGGTACTAGCGGGAGGGTCCGGCAATGAGCAGTTCTTC.

This clone was picked up one time. The gene calls are TRBV6-1 and TRBJ1-4, with TRBD1 identical over 8 bases. This CDR3 spans 13 amino acids. Looked up from germline, CDR1 is MNHNS and CDR2 is SASEGT. With V trimmed by 10 bases and J by 5 bases, 6 bases remained unmatched. CDR3 in amino acids: CATRQGTNEKLFF. In nucleotides, the CDR3 is TGTGCCACTCGACAGGGGACCAATGAAAAACTGTTTTTT.

This chain joins TRBV19 and TRBJ2-1; 12 bases are a match to TRBD2. V gave up 0 bases and J gave up 4 bases; unmatched junction bases: 4. Germline V gene data show CDR1 as LNHDA and CDR2 as SQIVND (reference sequence). This CDR3 has 17 residues. The CDR3 is CASSIDGGTSGYNEQFF. CDR3 coding DNA: TGTGCCAGTAGTATAGATGGCGGGACTAGCGGGTACAATGAGCAGTTCTTC.

V gene TRBV19 combines with J gene TRBJ2-5; D not certain. This CDR3 spans 12 amino acids. V lost 4 bases and J 4 bases, leaving 7 bases between the germline ends. CDR1 and CDR2 (germline): LNHDA, SQIVND (reference sequence). The CDR3 sequence is CASSNRRETQYF. The CDR3 nucleotides are TGTGCCAGTAGTAATCGGAGAGAGACCCAGTACTTC.

This clone was seen only once. The genes are TRBV7-3 and TRBJ2-5; 10 nucleotides match TRBD1. J was trimmed by 3 bases and V by 4 bases; bases with no gene match: 5. CDR3 size: 15 residues. Germline lookup yields CDR1 SGHTA and CDR2 FQGTGA. The CDR3 nucleotides read TGTGCCAGCAGCTACGCCGGGACAGGGGAAGAGACCCAGTACTTC. Translation gives CASSYAGTGEETQYF.

The chain joins TRBV5-6 to TRBJ2-7, with 9 bases that match TRBD2. Germline lookup yields CDR1 SGHDT and CDR2 YYEEEE. The CDR3 consists of 14 residues. V shed 3 bases, J shed 3 bases, and the junction held 4 bases outside the gene matches. The CDR3 region has the DNA TGTGCCAGCAGCTCCGTAGCGGGGGTCTACGAGCAGTACTTC. This encodes CASSSVAGVYEQYF.